This T cell receptor beta chain is drawn from a study of blood T cell repertoires in COVID-19. The germline gives CDR1 SGHVS, CDR2 FQNEAQ. This CDR3 spans 17 amino acids. V lost 1 base and J lost 0, with 13 bases in between. Original processing notes: Amplification of reference gene primers provided the estimated nucleated cell counts. Method: immunoSEQ multiplex PCR; TCRdb's copy keeps in-frame clones and lacks some. That table is the source of V, J and clone size, and D and trimming were worked out from the DNA. The table lists roughly 340,000 clones, over 80% of them singletons. Sequenced: peripheral blood. This rearrangement joins TRBV7-8 to TRBJ1-3; no clear D. The clonotype originates from a woman in her 50s with COVID-19, enrolled during active disease. CDR3 protein: CASSLGGGYNSGNTIYF. CDR3 sequence (DNA): TGTGCCAGCAGCTTAGGGGGAGGTTACAACTCTGGAAACACCATATATTTT.